The 25 T cell receptor beta chains presented below share a single source sample, sequenced in a study of cytomegalovirus exposure and HLA in healthy donors. The table came from immunoSEQ multiplex PCR; TCRdb's copy has only in-frame clones and leaves some out. The sample has around 230,000 clones, around 88% seen once. Material: PBMCs. The receptor source for this set is a woman aged 25-40 years in good health and CMV-seropositive.

This clone was seen more than once but under ten times. V gene TRBV7-9 combines with J gene TRBJ1-2; D unresolved. The germline V and J ends were trimmed by 2 bases and 8 bases, with 9 bases remaining between them. Germline V gene lookup returns CDR1 SEHNR and CDR2 FQNEAQ (reference sequence). The CDR3 runs 12 residues. Here the CDR3 reads CASSLQANGYTF. The CDR3 DNA sequence: TGTGCCAGCAGCTTACAGGCCAACGGCTACACCTTC. The variable domain in full, with the rest retrieved from reference TRBV7-9 and TRBJ1-2, is DTGVSQNPRHKITKRGQNVTFRCDPISEHNRLYWYRQTLGQGPEFLTYFQNEAQLEKSRLLSDRFSAERPKGSFSTLEIQRTEQGDSAMYLCASSLQANGYTFGSGTRLTVV.

J is TRBJ2-7 and V is TRBV5-6; D is possibly TRBD1 (6 bases). The germline CDR1 and CDR2 sequences are SGHDT and YYEEEE. The germline V and J ends were trimmed by 4 bases and 4 bases, with 9 bases remaining between them. CDR3 length equals 12 residues. In nucleotides, the CDR3 is TGTGCCAGCAGCACAGGGCTTTACGAGCAGTACTTC. Translating it yields CASSTGLYEQYF.

V is TRBV5-5 and J is TRBJ2-7; 14 bases align to TRBD2. CDR1 is SGHKS, CDR2 YYEKEE, per germline (reference sequence). With V trimmed by 4 bases and J by 6 bases, 6 bases remained unmatched. The CDR3 totals 15 residues. CDR3 bases: TGTGCCAGCAGCCCGGGACTAGCGGGAGTCCTCGAGCAGTACTTC. This translates into CASSPGLAGVLEQYF.

This clone has only a few counts. The rearrangement uses TRBV28 and TRBJ1-5, with a possible D match to TRBD1 (6 bases). The CDR3 length is 15 residues. The V gene's germline CDR1 is MDHEN and CDR2 SYDVKM. V was shortened by 2 bases and J by 4 bases, with 12 bases between the two germline ends. The CDR3 is CASSLETGFNQPQHF. For the CDR3, the DNA is TGTGCCAGCAGTTTAGAAACAGGGTTTAATCAGCCCCAGCATTTT.

This sequence joins TRBV27 and TRBJ2-2; 13 bases align to TRBD2. The CDR3 length is 16 residues. The V segment lost 5 bases and the J segment 8 bases; nucleotides outside the gene matches: 8. Germline V CDR1 and CDR2: MNHEY, SMNVEV (reference sequence). CDR3 DNA: TGTGCCAGCAGTACGACTAGCGGGAGGTTGAATGGGGAGCTGTTTTTT. This gives the protein CASSTTSGRLNGELFF.

The gene calls are TRBV11-2 and TRBJ2-3; D possibly corresponds to TRBD2 (5 bases). Germline CDR1 SGHAT, CDR2 FQNNGV. The CDR3 runs to 16 residues. Trimming pared 5 bases from V and 1 base from J, leaving 16 bases between. CDR3 DNA sequence: TGTGCCAGCAGCCACGGGCCCGAGGAGGGCACAGATACGCAGTATTTT. It specifies CASSHGPEEGTDTQYF.

This clone was detected once. V is TRBV6-5 and J is TRBJ2-2, with 12 nucleotides matching TRBD1. The CDR3 covers 15 residues. The V gene's germline CDR1 is MNHEY and CDR2 SVGAGI. Losses at the gene ends were 6 bases for V and 5 bases for J; bases not matched to a gene: 4. The CDR3 here is CASRGDRGRTGELFF. The CDR3 region has the DNA TGTGCCAGCAGAGGGGACAGGGGGCGAACCGGGGAGCTGTTTTTT.

The sample holds a few counts of this clone. Other DNA sequences within the sample encode an identical CDR3. V and J are TRBV20-1 and TRBJ2-7; 7 bases are a match to TRBD2. Germline CDR1 and CDR2: DFQATT and SNEGSKA (reference sequence). V lost 6 bases to trimming and J lost 5 bases; unmatched junction nucleotides: 4. CDR3 length equals 11 residues. CDR3 amino acids: CSAPLANEQYF. CDR3 sequence (DNA): TGCAGTGCGCCACTAGCGAACGAGCAGTACTTC.

This clone was seen more than once but under ten times. The chain carries TRBV28 and TRBJ1-1; 7 nucleotides match TRBD1. This CDR3 spans 16 amino acids. Germline trimming cut 4 bases from V and 4 bases from J; bases unmatched to any gene: 12. CDR1 and CDR2 (germline): MDHEN, SYDVKM. CDR3 protein: CASSSPHRQGVTEAFF. Written as DNA, the CDR3 is TGTGCCAGCAGTTCTCCCCACAGACAGGGTGTCACTGAAGCTTTCTTT.

V usage is TRBV5-1 and J usage is TRBJ2-1; no reliable D call. The germline V and J ends were trimmed by 0 bases and 0 bases, with 13 bases remaining between them. Per germline, CDR1 SGHRS and CDR2 YFSETQ. The CDR3 is 17 residues long. This CDR3 is CASSLGFVLSSYNEQFF. DNA for the CDR3: TGCGCCAGCAGCTTGGGGTTTGTCCTAAGCTCCTACAATGAGCAGTTCTTC.

This clone was detected only a few times. The V call is TRBV29-1, the J call TRBJ1-2, with 7 bases that match TRBD1. The germline CDR1 and CDR2 sequences are SQVTM and ANQGSEA. Trimming took 1 base from V and 7 from J; bases not matched to a gene: 6. CDR3 size: 13 residues. The CDR3 DNA sequence: TGCAGCGTTGAAGCCCTGACAGGGAGTGGCTACACCTTC. This gives the protein CSVEALTGSGYTF.

This chain joins TRBV18 and TRBJ1-1; 7 bases agree with TRBD1. CDR3 length equals 15 residues. The J segment lost 5 bases and the V segment lost 2 bases, leaving 8 bases of the junction unmatched. Germline V lookup: CDR1 KGHSH, CDR2 LQKENI. The CDR3 DNA is TGTGCCAGCTCACCAGAGGAGGGCAGGGGGACTGAAGCTTTCTTT. Its translation: CASSPEEGRGTEAFF. Full variable domain (rest looked up from reference TRBV18 and TRBJ1-1): NAGVMQNPRHLVRRRGQEARLRCSPMKGHSHVYWYRQLPEEGLKFMVYLQKENIIDESGMPKERFSAEFPKEGPSILRIQQVVRGDSAAYFCASSPEEGRGTEAFFGQGTRLTVV.

This chain uses TRBV14 with TRBJ2-7, with 9 bases lining up with TRBD1. Germline V gene sequence: CDR1 SGHDN, CDR2 FVKESK. The CDR3 contains 15 residues. With V trimmed by 1 base and J by 3 bases, 4 bases remained unmatched. The CDR3 spells CASSQANRGHYEQYF. DNA for the CDR3: TGTGCCAGCAGCCAAGCTAACAGGGGGCACTACGAGCAGTACTTC.

The chain couples TRBV30 to TRBJ2-2, with D maybe TRBD2 (5 bases). Per germline, CDR1 GTSNPN and CDR2 SVGIG (reference sequence). CDR3 length: 13 amino acids. V gave up 4 bases and J gave up 6 bases, with 12 bases separating them. The DNA of the CDR3 is TGTGCCTGGACGGGGTTGGAGCCCGGGGAGCTGTTTTTT. Amino acids: CAWTGLEPGELFF.

This clone showed up just once. The rearrangement joins TRBV14 to TRBJ2-7; 7 positions agree with TRBD1. Per the germline V gene, CDR1 is SGHDN and CDR2 is FVKESK. The length of the CDR3 is 15 residues. J lost 3 bases, V lost 3 bases, and 8 bases had no gene match. CDR3 residues: CASSQGQTIGYEQYF. DNA for the CDR3: TGTGCCAGCAGCCAGGGACAGACGATCGGCTACGAGCAGTACTTC.

The CDR3 DNA reads as TGCGCCAGCAGTGTCAAGGGGGACCCTTTGAACACTGAAGCTTTCTTT. Encoded protein: CASSVKGDPLNTEAFF. The chain joins TRBV10-2 to TRBJ1-1, with D maybe TRBD1 (6 bases). The V end was cut by 4 bases, the J end by 0 bases, with 15 bases between. The V gene's germline CDR1 is WSHSY and CDR2 SAAADI. The CDR3 spans 16 residues.

Only one count was recorded for this clone. This sequence joins TRBV28 and TRBJ1-2, with a tentative D call TRBD1 (5 bases). The germline gives CDR1 MDHEN, CDR2 SYDVKM. The CDR3 runs to 13 residues. V was trimmed by 5 bases and J by 6 bases, leaving 13 bases between them. CDR3 in amino acids: CASSLDTRDGYTF. In DNA, the CDR3 is TGTGCCAGCAGTCTGGACACCCGGGATGGCTACACCTTC.

The chain is built from TRBV12-5 and TRBJ1-3; D is unclear. The CDR3 length is 13 residues. V lost 3 bases and J lost 8, with 11 bases in between. From germline, CDR1 is LGHNT and CDR2 FRNRAP. The CDR3 nucleotides are TGTGCTAGTGGTTTATCGGCTCAGGACACCATATATTTT. It translates to CASGLSAQDTIYF.

V is TRBV7-3 and J is TRBJ2-1, with TRBD2 identical over 8 bases. This CDR3 region has 13 residues. Losses at the gene ends were 5 bases for V and 7 bases for J; bases not matched to a gene: 4. Germline CDR1 SGHTA, CDR2 FQGTGA. Here the CDR3 reads CASSPTSANEQFF. In DNA form, the CDR3 reads TGTGCCAGCAGCCCGACTAGCGCAAATGAGCAGTTCTTC.

The chain carries TRBV5-1 and TRBJ1-2, with D tentatively TRBD1 (5 bases). Germline lookup yields CDR1 SGHRS and CDR2 YFSETQ. The CDR3 is 15 residues long. Trimming stripped 3 bases from V and 6 bases from J, with 18 bases between. DNA of the CDR3: TGCGCCAGCAGCTCCTCCACAGGACCAACGGATGGCTACACCTTC. Amino acids: CASSSSTGPTDGYTF. Full variable domain (missing parts from reference TRBV5-1 and TRBJ1-2): KAGVTQTPRYLIKTRGQQVTLSCSPISGHRSVSWYQQTPGQGLQFLFEYFSETQRNKGNFPGRFSGRQFSNSRSEMNVSTLELGDSALYLCASSSSTGPTDGYTFGSGTRLTVV.

This clone appeared once. This chain links TRBV19 with TRBJ1-3; D possibly corresponds to TRBD1 (6 bases). Between the trimmed V and J ends, which lost 7 bases and 0 bases, there was a span of 13 bases. The CDR3 contains 15 residues. The germline V gene has CDR1 LNHDA and CDR2 SQIVND (reference sequence). DNA for the CDR3: TGTGCCAGTACCCCGACAGGAATCTCTGGAAACACCATATATTTT. Translated: CASTPTGISGNTIYF.

V is TRBV30 and J is TRBJ1-2, with 8 bases fitting TRBD1. The CDR3 sequence is 13 residues long. J lost 5 bases, V lost 2 bases, and 4 bases had no gene match. Looked up from germline, CDR1 is GTSNPN and CDR2 is SVGIG (reference sequence). CDR3 DNA sequence: TGTGCCTGGAGTCAAAACAGGGGGTATGGCTACACCTTC. Translating it yields CAWSQNRGYGYTF. Full variable domain (missing parts from reference TRBV30 and TRBJ1-2): SQTIHQWPATLVQPVGSPLSLECTVEGTSNPNLYWYRQAAGRGLQLLFYSVGIGQISSEVPQNLSASRPQDRQFILSSKKLLLSDSGFYLCAWSQNRGYGYTFGSGTRLTVV.

V is TRBV5-1 and J is TRBJ1-5, with D perhaps TRBD1 (6 bases). V was trimmed by 4 bases and J by 6 bases, leaving 23 bases between them. CDR3 length: 17 amino acids. CDR1 is SGHRS, CDR2 YFSETQ, per germline. The CDR3 DNA reads TGCGCCAGCAGCCCCGGGGCGGGCGGGGGCCGGAGTCAGCCCCAGCATTTT. Amino acid sequence: CASSPGAGGGRSQPQHF. Full variable domain (missing parts from reference TRBV5-1 and TRBJ1-5): KAGVTQTPRYLIKTRGQQVTLSCSPISGHRSVSWYQQTPGQGLQFLFEYFSETQRNKGNFPGRFSGRQFSNSRSEMNVSTLELGDSALYLCASSPGAGGGRSQPQHFGDGTRLSIL.

Written as DNA, the CDR3 is TGTGCCAGTACTGGGACTAGCGGGACGGTATCCTACGAGCAGTACTTC. Its translation: CASTGTSGTVSYEQYF. This rearrangement joins TRBV27 to TRBJ2-7; 13 nucleotides agree with TRBD2. This CDR3 has 16 residues. V shed 9 bases, J shed 1 base, and the junction held 9 bases outside the gene matches. Germline V gives CDR1 MNHEY, CDR2 SMNVEV (reference sequence).

V usage is TRBV7-3 and J usage is TRBJ1-1, with 7 bases fitting TRBD1. This CDR3 has 13 residues. J gave up 3 bases and V 6 bases, and 4 bases lay outside the gene matches. Germline V gene data show CDR1 as SGHTA and CDR2 as FQGTGA. The CDR3 loop reads CASSATGYTEAFF. The CDR3 coding sequence is TGTGCCAGCAGTGCGACAGGGTACACTGAAGCTTTCTTT.